This TCR beta chain derives from a study of cytomegalovirus exposure and HLA in healthy donors. The study, taken as a whole, reports: In a later analysis, CMV-associated beta chains were mostly HLA-associated, it appeared. Later analysis showed TCR association rates varying by HLA locus, highest for DRB1 and lowest for HLA-C. For most TCR beta V segments, an earlier analysis put the productive rate at about 90% or about 30% of the time.

Concerning this clone: Its antigen is undetermined.

The CDR3 runs to 16 residues. Germline CDR1 LGHNA, CDR2 YNFKEQ. The V end lost 3 bases, the J end lost 5 bases, and 19 bases lay between the germline ends. The PCR made use of 60 Vbeta and 13 Jbeta primers. The data were produced by immunoSEQ multiplex PCR, yet TCRdb's version contains in-frame clones alone and is incomplete. The repertoire holds around 100,000 clones, about 70% seen once, with around 5% in the top ten. This chain joins TRBV4-2 and TRBJ2-5, with D perhaps matching TRBD2 (7 bases). The receptor comes from a man aged 25 to 45 in good health and CMV-seropositive. Sequencing was done on a sample of PBMCs. The CDR3 sequence: CASSHPLGGGSETQYF. The DNA of the CDR3 is TGTGCCAGCAGCCATCCCCTTGGGGGGGGCAGTGAGACCCAGTACTTC.